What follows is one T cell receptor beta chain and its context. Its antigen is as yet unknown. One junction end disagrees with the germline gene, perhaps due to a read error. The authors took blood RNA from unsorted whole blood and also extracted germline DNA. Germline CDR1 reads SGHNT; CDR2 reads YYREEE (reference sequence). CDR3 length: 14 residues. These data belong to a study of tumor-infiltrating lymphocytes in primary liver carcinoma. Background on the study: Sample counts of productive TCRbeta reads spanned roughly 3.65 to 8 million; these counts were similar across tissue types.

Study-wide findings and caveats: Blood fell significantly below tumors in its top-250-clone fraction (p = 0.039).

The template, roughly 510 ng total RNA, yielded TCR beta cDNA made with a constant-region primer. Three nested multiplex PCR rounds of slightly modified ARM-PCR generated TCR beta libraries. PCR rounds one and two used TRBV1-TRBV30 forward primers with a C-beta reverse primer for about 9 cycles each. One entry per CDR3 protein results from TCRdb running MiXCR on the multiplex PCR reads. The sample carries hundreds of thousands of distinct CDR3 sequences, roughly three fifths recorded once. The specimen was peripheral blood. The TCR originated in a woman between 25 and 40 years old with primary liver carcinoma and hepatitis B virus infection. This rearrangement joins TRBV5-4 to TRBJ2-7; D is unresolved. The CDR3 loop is CASSLGAETYKQYF. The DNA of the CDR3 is TGTGCCAGCAGCTTGGGTGCAGAAACCTACAAGCAGTACTTC.